The 18 T cell receptor beta chains presented below share a single source sample, sequenced in a study of blood T cell repertoires in COVID-19. This table comes from immunoSEQ multiplex PCR, and its TCRdb copy is limited to in-frame clones, with some not included. In the table there are some 87,000 clones, 89% of which are singletons. Material: peripheral blood. Receptors were obtained from a woman in her seventies with acute or convalescent COVID-19.

The chain links TRBV11-2 to TRBJ2-1; D is possibly TRBD2 (6 bases). The CDR3 length is 15 residues. V gave up 6 bases and J gave up 7 bases, with 19 bases separating them. Per germline, CDR1 SGHAT and CDR2 FQNNGV. The CDR3 DNA sequence: TGTGCCAGCAGGATTTTAGGAGGGAGCGGGAATGAGCAGTTCTTC. Translating it yields CASRILGGSGNEQFF.

This clone was observed once. The genes are TRBV15 and TRBJ2-2; possibly TRBD1 for D (5 bases). The length of the CDR3 is 16 residues. CDR1 and CDR2 (germline): LNHNV, YYDKDF (reference sequence). V lost 0 bases to trimming and J lost 6 bases, with 14 bases between them. Here the CDR3 DNA reads TGTGCCACCAGCAGAGATAACGGCAGGGAAGCCGGGGAGCTGTTTTTT. The encoded protein is CATSRDNGREAGELFF.

In its sample, this clone was seen a few times. The chain links TRBV19 to TRBJ2-1; 11 nucleotides agree with TRBD2. Germline CDR1 and CDR2: LNHDA and SQIVND (reference sequence). The CDR3 loop spans 16 amino acids. V was pared by 1 base and J by 4 bases, with 3 bases of the junction left unmatched. This CDR3 reads CASSIAASGGYNEQFF. Written as DNA, the CDR3 is TGTGCCAGTAGTATAGCGGCTAGCGGGGGGTACAATGAGCAGTTCTTC.

This rearrangement joins TRBV6-5 to TRBJ1-3, with 10 nucleotides matching TRBD1. CDR1 is MNHEY, CDR2 SVGAGI, per germline. Losses at the gene ends were 8 bases for V and 4 bases for J; bases not matched to a gene: 8. This CDR3 is built from 15 residues. In DNA form, the CDR3 reads TGTGCCAGCGAACTCCTGACAGGGGGCGGAAACACCATATATTTT. It specifies CASELLTGGGNTIYF.

This clone has only a few counts. This chain links TRBV19 with TRBJ1-2, with D unresolved. The CDR3 is made up of 14 amino acids. CDR1 and CDR2 from the germline V gene are LNHDA and SQIVND (reference sequence). V was trimmed by 5 bases and J by 2 bases, leaving 12 bases between them. The CDR3 loop is CASSRQPANYGYTF. The CDR3 region has the DNA TGTGCCAGTAGTCGTCAACCTGCGAACTATGGCTACACCTTC.

The chain recombines TRBV2 with TRBJ2-2, with TRBD2 identical over 8 bases. This CDR3 spans 16 amino acids. Per the germline V gene, CDR1 is SNHLY and CDR2 is FYNNEI. The V segment lost 6 bases and the J segment 1 base; nucleotides outside the gene matches: 7. For the CDR3, the DNA is TGTGCCAGCAGGCCTCCGGGACTAGTGAACACCGGGGAGCTGTTTTTT. Residues: CASRPPGLVNTGELFF.

This clone has more than one count but fewer than ten. V gene TRBV5-1 combines with J gene TRBJ1-1, with 7 bases matching TRBD1. The germline CDR1 and CDR2 sequences are SGHRS and YFSETQ. J lost 8 bases, V lost 4 bases, and 8 bases had no gene match. The CDR3 totals 13 residues. The CDR3 DNA reads as TGCGCCAGCAGCACGCCGGGACAGAAGGAAGCTTTCTTT. It translates to CASSTPGQKEAFF.

V gene TRBV6-5 combines with J gene TRBJ1-3; D ambiguous. Germline lookup yields CDR1 MNHEY and CDR2 SVGAGI. The CDR3 extends over 12 amino acids. Trimming took 5 bases from V and 8 from J, leaving 10 bases between them. Here the CDR3 reads CASSPNGDTIYF. CDR3 DNA: TGTGCCAGCAGTCCGAACGGAGACACCATATATTTT.

This chain joins TRBV4-1 and TRBJ2-5, with D perhaps TRBD1 (6 bases). CDR3 length: 15 amino acids. The V and J ends lost 1 base and 0 bases respectively, with 9 bases between them. Germline CDR1 is MGHRA and CDR2 is YSYEKL. The CDR3 DNA sequence: TGCGCCAGCAGCCAAGGGACAGAGGACCAAGAGACCCAGTACTTC. Translation: CASSQGTEDQETQYF.

This clone was seen once. This chain links TRBV7-8 with TRBJ2-1, with D possibly TRBD1 on 6 matching bases. CDR1 and CDR2 (germline): SGHVS, FQNEAQ. There are 16 residues in the CDR3. With 1 base removed from V and 4 bases from J, the gap between germline ends came to 14 bases. As DNA, the CDR3 is TGTGCCAGCAGCTTAGTGGGTGGGGGCCCTTACAATGAGCAGTTCTTC. This translates into CASSLVGGGPYNEQFF.

The chain uses TRBV5-1 and TRBJ1-1; D not resolved. V was trimmed by 5 bases and J by 0 bases, leaving 11 bases between them. The CDR3 extends over 14 amino acids. In germline, CDR1 is SGHRS, CDR2 YFSETQ. For the CDR3, the DNA is TGCGCCAGCAGTAGGCCGGCGGTGAACACTGAAGCTTTCTTT. Translated, it gives CASSRPAVNTEAFF. Filled out from reference TRBV5-1 and TRBJ1-1, the complete variable domain reads KAGVTQTPRYLIKTRGQQVTLSCSPISGHRSVSWYQQTPGQGLQFLFEYFSETQRNKGNFPGRFSGRQFSNSRSEMNVSTLELGDSALYLCASSRPAVNTEAFFGQGTRLTVV.

This clone has a handful of counts. The chain combines TRBV11-1 with TRBJ2-1; TRBD2 matches at 8 bases. Germline lookup yields CDR1 SGHAT and CDR2 FQDESV (reference sequence). The J segment lost 10 bases and the V segment lost 1 base, leaving 9 bases of the junction unmatched. This CDR3 is built from 15 residues. As DNA, the CDR3 is TGTGCCAGCAGCTTAGGACGCGGGGGGCTAGGGGAGCAGTTCTTC. Protein sequence: CASSLGRGGLGEQFF.

V gene TRBV15 combines with J gene TRBJ1-4, with 7 bases identical to TRBD1. Trimming cost V 0 bases and J 0 bases; bases outside gene matches: 4. Germline V gene sequence: CDR1 LNHNV, CDR2 YYDKDF (reference sequence). The CDR3 is 17 amino acids. CDR3 sequence (DNA): TGTGCCACCAGCAGAGATCAAACAGGGGCAACTAATGAAAAACTGTTTTTT. Translating gives CATSRDQTGATNEKLFF. Full variable domain (remainder filled in from reference TRBV15 and TRBJ1-4): DAMVIQNPRYQVTQFGKPVTLSCSQTLNHNVMYWYQQKSSQAPKLLFHYYDKDFNNEADTPDNFQSRRPNTSFCFLDIRSPGLGDTAMYLCATSRDQTGATNEKLFFGSGTQLSVL.

In its sample, this clone was seen a few times. The CDR3 loop reads CATRTPNTGELFF. The DNA of the CDR3 is TGTGCCACAAGGACACCGAACACCGGGGAGCTGTTTTTT. This chain connects TRBV15 to TRBJ2-2, with a weak D call TRBD1 (5 bases). The germline gives CDR1 LNHNV, CDR2 YYDKDF (reference sequence). The CDR3 is 13 amino acids. V dropped 9 bases and J dropped 0 bases, with 8 bases sitting between them.

The CDR3 DNA follows: TGTGCCAGCACCTGGGACAGGGCTACCTACGAGCAGTACTTC. This gives the protein CASTWDRATYEQYF. The chain employs TRBV7-8 and TRBJ2-7; 9 bases map to TRBD1. The CDR3 is 14 residues long. With 7 bases clipped from V and 2 bases from J, the junction kept 6 bases outside the gene matches. CDR1 SGHVS and CDR2 FQNEAQ come from the germline V gene.

This chain uses TRBV11-2 with TRBJ2-3, with TRBD2 matching 10 bases. The ends lost 5 bases at V and 4 bases at J; junction bases unmatched: 6. This CDR3 has 15 residues. CDR1 is SGHAT and CDR2 is FQNNGV in the germline V gene. CDR3 sequence (DNA): TGTGCCAGCAGCACTCGACTAGCGGGCGCAGATACGCAGTATTTT. Protein: CASSTRLAGADTQYF.

This chain connects TRBV19 to TRBJ1-2, with D possibly TRBD1 on 6 matching bases. CDR1 is LNHDA and CDR2 is SQIVND in the germline V gene (reference sequence). This CDR3 comprises 13 residues. Trimming cost V 7 bases and J 7 bases, with 16 bases left between them. The CDR3 spells CASTSNRVGGYTF. The CDR3 DNA reads as TGTGCCAGTACCTCAAACAGGGTTGGTGGCTACACCTTC.

The chain employs TRBV3-1 (or the pseudogene TRBV3-2) and TRBJ1-1; 7 bases line up with TRBD1. The CDR3 contains 16 residues. The germline V gene encodes CDR1 LGHDT and CDR2 YNNKEL (reference sequence). V dropped 3 bases and J dropped 6; count of bases not matched to a gene: 13. CDR3 DNA sequence: TGTGCCAGCAGCCATACGGACAGGTTGGATCGGGCTGAAGCTTTCTTT. This translates into CASSHTDRLDRAEAFF.